The 21 T cell receptor beta chains below were found in one sample sequenced in a study of blood T cell repertoires in COVID-19. TCRdb's table, derived via immunoSEQ multiplex PCR, lists solely in-frame clones and lacks some. The table lists more than 200,000 clones, approximately 84% of them singletons. The sequenced sample was PBMCs or T cells enriched from blood (not recorded which). Source of these receptors: a man aged 35 to 55 who had recovered from COVID-19.

The gene calls are TRBV12-5 and TRBJ2-1; 15 bases agree with TRBD2. Germline loops: CDR1 LGHNT, CDR2 FRNRAP. With V trimmed by 3 bases and J by 2 bases, 5 bases remained unmatched. CDR3 size: 18 residues. CDR3: CASGFLGLAGGPYNEQFF. Written as DNA, the CDR3 is TGTGCTAGTGGTTTCCTGGGACTAGCGGGGGGCCCCTACAATGAGCAGTTCTTC.

This clone was seen more than once but under ten times. V and J are TRBV7-9 and TRBJ2-1, with D unresolved. The CDR3 has 13 residues. Between the trimmed V and J ends, which lost 5 bases and 8 bases, there was a span of 13 bases. Germline V gives CDR1 SEHNR, CDR2 FQNEAQ (reference sequence). The CDR3: CASSTGRAYEQFF. CDR3 sequence (DNA): TGTGCCAGCAGCACGGGTAGAGCCTATGAGCAGTTCTTC.

V gene TRBV11-2 combines with J gene TRBJ1-2; TRBD1 aligns across 7 bases. With V trimmed by 1 base and J by 4 bases, 0 bases remained unmatched. Germline lookup yields CDR1 SGHAT and CDR2 FQNNGV. The CDR3 has 13 residues. CDR3 protein: CASSLGTGYGYTF. CDR3 DNA sequence: TGTGCCAGCAGCTTAGGGACAGGCTATGGCTACACCTTC.

The chain carries TRBV9 and TRBJ2-3, with TRBD2 matching over 9 bases. Germline V gene lookup returns CDR1 SGDLS and CDR2 YYNGEE. The CDR3 consists of 14 residues. The J segment lost 5 bases and the V segment lost 7 bases, leaving 8 bases of the junction unmatched. CDR3 sequence: CASSVAGAVDTQYF. The CDR3 nucleotides are TGTGCCAGCTCGGTAGCGGGGGCGGTAGATACGCAGTATTTT.

The V call is TRBV3-1 (or the pseudogene TRBV3-2), the J call TRBJ2-3; 11 nucleotides align to TRBD2. Germline CDR1 reads LGHDT; CDR2 reads YNNKEL (reference sequence). V lost 4 bases to trimming and J lost 4 bases; unmatched junction nucleotides: 7. The CDR3 sequence is 16 residues long. The CDR3 is CASSPYLAGGPDTQYF. CDR3 nucleotide sequence: TGTGCCAGCAGCCCTTATCTAGCGGGAGGACCAGATACGCAGTATTTT.

The rearrangement joins TRBV15 to TRBJ1-6, with D hard to call. The CDR3 contains 14 residues. Trimming removed 3 bases at V and 6 bases at J, with 9 bases between. CDR1 is LNHNV, CDR2 YYDKDF, per germline (reference sequence). Written as DNA, the CDR3 is TGTGCCACCAGCAGGAATCGGGGTAATTCACCCCTCCACTTT. This encodes CATSRNRGNSPLHF.

This clone was recorded a few times. The chain links TRBV4-2 to TRBJ1-1; possibly TRBD1 for D (5 bases). V gave up 0 bases and J gave up 0 bases, with 17 bases separating them. The CDR3 runs 18 residues. CDR1 and CDR2 (germline): LGHNA, YNFKEQ. CDR3 loop: CASSQDQETVYMNTEAFF. The DNA of the CDR3 is TGTGCCAGCAGCCAAGATCAGGAGACAGTCTATATGAACACTGAAGCTTTCTTT.

This rearrangement joins TRBV6-5 to TRBJ1-1, with 11 bases that match TRBD1. The germline gives CDR1 MNHEY, CDR2 SVGAGI. This CDR3 region has 15 residues. The J segment lost 6 bases and the V segment lost 6 bases, leaving 9 bases of the junction unmatched. The CDR3 region is CASRTGTGGFAEAFF. The DNA for the CDR3 is TGTGCCAGCAGGACCGGGACAGGGGGGTTCGCTGAAGCTTTCTTT.

The chain is built from TRBV9 and TRBJ2-5, with 10 positions matching TRBD2. The J segment lost 1 base and the V segment lost 0 bases, leaving 6 bases of the junction unmatched. This CDR3 is built from 17 residues. The germline V gene has CDR1 SGDLS and CDR2 YYNGEE. This CDR3 reads CASSVGISGRGQETQYF. The CDR3, as DNA: TGTGCCAGCAGCGTAGGGATCAGCGGGAGGGGCCAAGAGACCCAGTACTTC.

The CDR3 protein is CASRTGFYEQYF. In DNA, the CDR3 is TGTGCCAGCAGGACAGGATTTTACGAGCAGTACTTC. The chain employs TRBV27 and TRBJ2-7; perhaps TRBD1 as D (6 bases). V was cut by 6 bases and J by 4 bases, with 10 bases left in between. Germline V gives CDR1 MNHEY, CDR2 SMNVEV (reference sequence). CDR3 length equals 12 residues.

The chain couples TRBV7-9 to TRBJ1-1, with TRBD1 as a possible D gene (6 bases). CDR3 length equals 13 residues. Germline loops: CDR1 SEHNR, CDR2 FQNEAQ (reference sequence). Between the trimmed V and J ends, which lost 2 bases and 5 bases, there was a span of 9 bases. In DNA, the CDR3 is TGTGCCAGCAGCTTATTGGGGGCTACTGAAGCTTTCTTT. Residues: CASSLLGATEAFF.

In DNA form, the CDR3 reads TGTGCCATCCAAGATCAGAATACCTACGAGCAGTACTTC. This sequence encodes CAIQDQNTYEQYF. The rearrangement uses TRBV28 and TRBJ2-7; D is undetermined. V lost 10 bases, J lost 2 bases, and 15 bases lay in between. The germline CDR1 and CDR2 sequences are MDHEN and SYDVKM. The CDR3 covers 13 residues.

The gene calls are TRBV5-6 and TRBJ2-3, with 10 bases that match TRBD2. With 3 bases clipped from V and 3 bases from J, the junction kept 4 bases outside the gene matches. The CDR3 totals 15 residues. Germline V CDR1 and CDR2: SGHDT, YYEEEE. The CDR3: CASSSGSGGTDTQYF. The CDR3 DNA is TGTGCCAGCAGCTCGGGTAGCGGGGGGACAGATACGCAGTATTTT.

J is TRBJ1-3 and V is TRBV28; D remains unclear. CDR3 length equals 15 residues. Trimming took 2 bases from V and 0 from J, leaving 8 bases between them. The germline CDR1 and CDR2 sequences are MDHEN and SYDVKM. The CDR3 coding sequence is TGTGCCAGCAGTTTAGTGCAGTTCTCTGGAAACACCATATATTTT. Translating it yields CASSLVQFSGNTIYF.

The V gene is TRBV9, the J gene TRBJ2-1; D might be TRBD2 (6 bases). The CDR3 spans 15 residues. CDR1 and CDR2 from the germline V gene are SGDLS and YYNGEE. The germline V and J ends were trimmed by 4 bases and 10 bases, with 21 bases remaining between them. For the CDR3, the DNA is TGTGCCAGCAGCATTACCGGGACTCCCCAAAGGGAGCAGTTCTTC. It yields the protein CASSITGTPQREQFF.

The chain recombines TRBV9 with TRBJ2-3; 9 bases align to TRBD1. Unmatched junction bases numbered 5, after V lost 3 bases and J lost 3 bases. The CDR3 length is 15 residues. Germline lookup yields CDR1 SGDLS and CDR2 YYNGEE. The CDR3 DNA reads TGTGCCAGCAGCGATGTGACAGGGGGGACAGATACGCAGTATTTT. It specifies CASSDVTGGTDTQYF.

The rearrangement joins TRBV9 to TRBJ2-4; 10 nucleotides match TRBD2. V lost 0 bases and J lost 1; bases outside the gene matches: 1. The germline V gene has CDR1 SGDLS and CDR2 YYNGEE. This CDR3 has 16 amino acids. CDR3 sequence: CASSVGSGGAKNIQYF. The CDR3 nucleotides read TGTGCCAGCAGCGTAGGTAGCGGGGGGGCCAAAAACATTCAGTACTTC.

The V call is TRBV5-4, the J call TRBJ1-2; D is possibly TRBD1 (6 bases). Per germline, CDR1 SGHNT and CDR2 YYREEE (reference sequence). The CDR3 consists of 14 residues. V lost 4 bases, J lost 8 bases, and 18 bases lay in between. CDR3 amino acids: CASSGGGPARGYTF. The CDR3 region has the DNA TGTGCCAGCAGCGGGGGGGGCCCAGCTAGGGGCTACACCTTC.

This clone was counted a few times. The chain has TRBV30 and TRBJ1-1, with D possibly being TRBD1 (5 bases). V lost 8 bases and J 6 bases, leaving 19 bases between the germline ends. The V gene's germline CDR1 is GTSNPN and CDR2 SVGIG (reference sequence). The CDR3 length is 13 residues. The CDR3 reads CARKETVGSEAFF. CDR3 nucleotides: TGTGCCCGGAAGGAGACAGTCGGATCTGAAGCTTTCTTT.

The chain combines TRBV11-3 with TRBJ2-5; 8 bases align to TRBD2. Trimming at V came to 5 bases and at J to 5 bases, leaving 10 bases not matched to a gene. From germline, CDR1 is SGHNT and CDR2 YENEEA. CDR3 size: 15 residues. The CDR3 DNA is TGTGCCAGCAGCCCGGGACTAGACCCCCGGGAGACCCAGTACTTC. Amino acid sequence: CASSPGLDPRETQYF. Based on the CDR3 plus reference TRBV11-3 and TRBJ2-5, the full variable domain is EAGVVQSPRYKIIEKKQPVAFWCNPISGHNTLYWYLQNLGQGPELLIRYENEEAVDDSQLPKDRFSAERLKGVDSTLKIQPAELGDSAVYLCASSPGLDPRETQYFGPGTRLLVL.

This clone was detected many times. This rearrangement joins TRBV9 to TRBJ2-3; tentative D call: TRBD2 (6 bases). Per germline, CDR1 SGDLS and CDR2 YYNGEE. V gave up 6 bases and J gave up 1 base, with 12 bases separating them. This CDR3 contains 14 residues. The CDR3 nucleotides are TGTGCCAGCAACAGAGGAGGGGGCACAGATACGCAGTATTTT. It specifies CASNRGGGTDTQYF.